The 21 T cell receptor beta chains reported below all come from one sample, sequenced in a study of tumor-infiltrating lymphocytes in primary liver carcinoma (dated by TCRdb to the late 2010s). Blood RNA was extracted from unsorted whole blood using TRIzol reagent, and germline DNA was obtained with the DNeasy Blood & Tissue kit. TCRdb shows the sequencer as Illumina HiSeq 2500. Using a constant-region primer and ProtoScript II reverse transcriptase, TCRbeta-specific cDNA was reverse-transcribed from approximately 0.55 ug total RNA. TCRbeta libraries were built with three nested multiplex PCR rounds, a slightly modified ARM-PCR procedure. Each of the first two PCR rounds ran for approximately 10 cycles using multiplex TRBV1-TRBV30 forward primers together with a Cbeta reverse primer. The public reads were run again by TCRdb, first through fastp at Q25 and then through MiXCR, and only productive beta chains were kept. Every entry covers one CDR3 protein and lists the most common genes and DNA from its rows. Across this sample there are approximately 320,000 distinct CDR3 sequences, with 50% to 60% seen only once. 15% to 20% of the sample is held by the ten biggest clonotypes.

The source material was peripheral blood. The receptors derive from a woman aged 25 to 45 with primary liver carcinoma and hepatitis B virus infection.

Many counts were recorded for this clonotype. The chain links TRBV4-2 to TRBJ1-2; the match to TRBD1 covers 9 bases. Germline V gene sequence: CDR1 LGHNA, CDR2 YNFKEQ. V shed 1 base and J 8 bases; nucleotides not matched to a gene: 8. This CDR3 has 15 amino acids. The CDR3 region is CASSQGTGEREGYTF. DNA of the CDR3: TGTGCCAGCAGCCAAGGGACAGGGGAAAGAGAGGGCTACACCTTC.

As for this clonotype: A read error may be the cause here, since a much bigger clone is one base away. V and J are TRBV29-1 and TRBJ2-1; perhaps TRBD1 as D (6 bases). Per germline, CDR1 SQVTM and CDR2 ANQGSEA. The CDR3 has 13 amino acids. Trimming stripped 7 bases from V and 6 bases from J, with 16 bases between. The DNA of the CDR3 is TGCAGCGCTGTAGGACAGTTTATCAATGAGCAGTTCTTC. Protein product: CSAVGQFINEQFF.

J is TRBJ1-1 and V is TRBV7-2; no definite D call. There are 16 residues in the CDR3. Germline V gene lookup returns CDR1 SGHTA and CDR2 FQGNSA. V gave up 4 bases and J gave up 0 bases, with 15 bases separating them. The CDR3 coding sequence is TGTGCCAGCAGCTACGGATTCGGAGCCTTGAACACTGAAGCTTTCTTT. Its protein product is CASSYGFGALNTEAFF.

This clonotype was observed a handful of times. V usage is TRBV6-1 and J usage is TRBJ1-5; D call uncertain. V shed 4 bases and J shed 6 bases, with 10 bases lying between them. CDR1 and CDR2 (germline): MNHNS, SASEGT. CDR3 length: 13 amino acids. The CDR3 reads CASSASTFQPQHF. The CDR3 coding sequence is TGTGCCAGCAGTGCTAGTACTTTTCAGCCCCAGCATTTT.

The count of this clonotype is one. Just one base apart from a much larger clone, this may be a read error. The V and J genes are TRBV6-5 and TRBJ1-5; TRBD1 agrees at 8 bases. Germline assignment: CDR1 MNHEY and CDR2 SVGAGI. The CDR3 consists of 15 residues. The CDR3 is CASSIGQGFRQPQLF. CDR3 DNA: TGTGCCAGCAGTATCGGACAGGGATTCCGTCAGCCCCAGCTTTTT.

In its sample, this clonotype was seen a few times. The chain recombines TRBV4-1 with TRBJ2-7, with D possibly matching TRBD1 (5 bases). Germline V lookup: CDR1 MGHRA, CDR2 YSYEKL. The CDR3 is 17 residues long. Trimming took off 0 bases at V and 0 bases at J, with 15 bases between the two ends. The DNA for the CDR3 is TGCGCCAGCAGCCAAGATATAGACAGACGCAGCTCCTACGAGCAGTACTTC. It is translated as CASSQDIDRRSSYEQYF.

Regarding this clonotype: Germline is not matched at one junction end, which may reflect a read error. The chain links TRBV6-2 or TRBV6-3 to TRBJ2-1; TRBD2 agrees at 13 bases. This CDR3 contains 17 residues. In germline, CDR1 is MNHEY, CDR2 SVGEGT. The CDR3 spells CASRPAGTSGIYDEQSF. In DNA form, the CDR3 reads TGTGCCAGCAGACCCGCGGGGACTAGCGGGATCTACGATGAGCAGTCCTTC.

This clonotype has at least ten counts. The chain uses TRBV4-1 and TRBJ1-1, with TRBD1 as a possible D gene (5 bases). From germline, CDR1 is MGHRA and CDR2 YSYEKL. Trimming left V 4 bases short and J 0 bases short, with 15 bases between. There are 16 residues in the CDR3. CDR3 protein: CASSRDRGSMNTEAFF. CDR3 in DNA: TGCGCCAGCAGCCGGGACCGAGGATCCATGAACACTGAAGCTTTCTTT.

This clonotype was found a few times. The rearrangement joins TRBV7-8 to TRBJ2-3, with a possible D match to TRBD2 (6 bases). This CDR3 has 17 residues. In germline, CDR1 is SGHVS, CDR2 FQNEAQ. The V end was cut by 0 bases, the J end by 6 bases, with 19 bases between. In nucleotides, the CDR3 is TGTGCCAGCAGCTTAGCTTATTTGCCGGGAGTGGCCGATACGCAGTATTTT. This gives the protein CASSLAYLPGVADTQYF.

This clonotype occurred a few times. The conserved final phenylalanine or tryptophan is absent from the CDR3, which likely points to a read error. The chain is built from TRBV12-3 or TRBV12-4 and TRBJ2-6; 8 nucleotides align to TRBD1. This CDR3 contains 15 residues. Losses at the gene ends were 6 bases for V and 4 bases for J; bases not matched to a gene: 5. CDR3 amino acids: CASRQTGDGANVLTL. The CDR3 region has the DNA TGTGCCAGCAGGCAGACAGGGGACGGGGCCAACGTCCTGACTCTC.

The rearrangement links TRBV6-1 to TRBJ1-5; the D gene is possibly TRBD1 (5 bases). Germline CDR1 reads MNHNS; CDR2 reads SASEGT. This CDR3 is built from 14 residues. The ends were cut back, 4 bases at V and 12 bases at J, with 19 bases in the middle. CDR3 sequence: CASSGRDFQGHQHF. CDR3 DNA sequence: TGTGCCAGCAGTGGGCGGGATTTTCAAGGACACCAGCATTTT.

The chain is built from TRBV7-8 and TRBJ2-2; D may be TRBD1 (5 bases). Germline V gene data show CDR1 as SGHVS and CDR2 as FQNEAQ. This CDR3 has 16 residues. V gave up 3 bases and J gave up 4 bases, with 15 bases separating them. CDR3 DNA sequence: TGTGCCAGCAGCTTGGGGCAGCTACCCCTCACCGGGGAGCTGTTTTTT. The encoded protein is CASSLGQLPLTGELFF.

On this clonotype itself: Given a much more abundant clone one base away, this may be a read error. The V and J genes are TRBV6-2 or TRBV6-3 and TRBJ1-2; the D gene is possibly TRBD1 (6 bases). V dropped 7 bases and J dropped 5 bases, with 17 bases sitting between them. The CDR3 sequence is 14 residues long. Germline lookup yields CDR1 MNHEY and CDR2 SVGEGT. Here the CDR3 DNA reads TGTGCCAGCAATTTTCCCTCGGGGGCGTATGGCTACACCTTC. Amino acids: CASNFPSGAYGYTF.

At least ten counts were recorded for this clonotype. V usage is TRBV29-1 and J usage is TRBJ2-1; D is undetermined. The CDR3 runs 13 residues. Germline V gene data show CDR1 as SQVTM and CDR2 as ANQGSEA. Trimming shortened V by 4 bases and J by 5 bases, and 12 bases separated the two germline ends. The CDR3 is CSVVNRANNEQFF. The CDR3 nucleotides are TGCAGCGTTGTTAACAGAGCTAACAATGAGCAGTTCTTC.

The rearrangement uses TRBV29-1 and TRBJ2-7, with a possible D match to TRBD1 (5 bases). Per the germline V gene, CDR1 is SQVTM and CDR2 is ANQGSEA. This CDR3 has 14 residues. CDR3: CPGQGELRSYEQYF. CDR3 in DNA: TGCCCCGGGCAGGGTGAGCTGCGCTCCTACGAGCAGTACTTC.

The genes are TRBV7-9 and TRBJ2-7, with a tentative D call TRBD2 (5 bases). CDR1 and CDR2 (germline): SEHNR, FQNEAQ (reference sequence). Trimming removed 2 bases at V and 12 bases at J, with 29 bases between. The CDR3 runs to 17 residues. Written as DNA, the CDR3 is TGTGCCAGCAGCTTAAGGTTTGGCATAGGTCCCAACTACGAGGGGTACTTC. The encoded protein is CASSLRFGIGPNYEGYF.

The chain links TRBV13 to TRBJ2-7; 8 bases are shared with TRBD2. J lost 5 bases, V lost 3 bases, and 15 bases had no gene match. The CDR3 totals 17 residues. CDR1 and CDR2 (germline): PRHDT, FYEKMQ (reference sequence). The CDR3 coding sequence is TGTGCCAGCAGCTTTAGGATTACCTTTAGCGGGATCCACGAGCAGTACTTC. Its translation: CASSFRITFSGIHEQYF.

With respect to this clonotype: A much larger clone sits a single nucleotide away, making a read error possible. CDR3 region: CSVKVGGRRYTF. Written as DNA, the CDR3 is TGCAGCGTGAAGGTCGGGGGGAGACGCTACACCTTC. The rearrangement joins TRBV29-1 to TRBJ1-2, with a tentative D call TRBD1 (5 bases). This CDR3 is 12 amino acids long. Trimming cost V 6 bases and J 9 bases, with 17 bases left between them. Germline V gene data show CDR1 as SQVTM and CDR2 as ANQGSEA.

The count of this clonotype is one. This may stem from a read error, because a much larger clone lies one nucleotide away. The chain employs TRBV12-3 or TRBV12-4 and TRBJ2-1, with 7 bases that match TRBD1. The CDR3 loop spans 13 amino acids. Here the CDR3 reads CASSGQAYDEQFF. In nucleotides, the CDR3 is TGTGCCAGCAGTGGACAGGCCTACGATGAGCAGTTCTTC.

Comments on this clonotype: One end of the junction does not line up with germline, which may come from a read error. V is TRBV18 and J is TRBJ2-5; 8 bases fit TRBD2. CDR3 length: 16 amino acids. CDR1 KGHSH and CDR2 LQKENI come from the germline V gene. The CDR3 protein is CASPPPGLASGETQYF. CDR3 nucleotides: TGTGCCAGCCCACCACCAGGACTAGCTTCTGGGGAGACCCAGTACTTC.

Turning to this clonotype: A single base separates this from a much larger clone, so it may be a read error. This chain joins TRBV6-2 or TRBV6-3 and TRBJ2-1; 7 bases agree with TRBD1. V lost 5 bases and J lost 6; bases outside the gene matches: 4. In germline, CDR1 is MNHEY, CDR2 SVGEGT. The CDR3 length is 13 residues. The CDR3 loop reads CASSRGPCNEQFF. CDR3 DNA sequence: TGTGCCAGCAGTAGGGGGCCGTGCAATGAGCAGTTCTTC.